This is a list of T cell receptor beta chains from one sample in a study of cytomegalovirus exposure and HLA in healthy donors. Some clones are missing from TCRdb's copy, which holds only in-frame ones; the method was immunoSEQ multiplex PCR. In the table there are 110,000 to 150,000 clones, 90% to 95% of which are singletons. Sequencing input: PBMCs. The receptors originated from a man aged 18 to 35 in good health and CMV-seronegative. CDR3s include the opening cysteine and the closing phenylalanine or tryptophan. Each record gives: clone size, J gene, V gene, D gene, CDR3 protein, CDR3 DNA. D genes are given only for firm matches. Clone size is given for some rows only: seen once, a few or many times, or a class if the clone is expanded.

>.|TRBJ2-2|TRBV6-6|TRBD2
CASSSFGGSGAGELFF
TGTGCCAGCAGTTCGTTCGGGGGGTCGGGCGCCGGGGAGCTGTTTTTT
>.|TRBJ1-2|TRBV6-1|TRBD1
CASSAHLPGQAIYGYTF
TGTGCCAGCAGTGCCCACCTCCCGGGACAGGCCATCTATGGCTACACCTTC
>.|TRBJ1-1|TRBV6-1|.
CASSGSTRAVNTEAFF
TGTGCCAGCAGTGGATCGACCAGGGCTGTGAACACTGAAGCTTTCTTT
>.|TRBJ2-5|TRBV9|.
CASSVAGWYQETQYF
TGTGCCAGCAGCGTGGCGGGGTGGTACCAAGAGACCCAGTACTTC
>.|TRBJ1-1|TRBV7-8|.
CASSPRTEFNTEAFF
TGTGCCAGCAGCCCGCGGACAGAATTCAACACTGAAGCTTTCTTT
>.|TRBJ1-1|TRBV4-3|TRBD1
CASSMTGVRTEAFF
TGCGCCAGCAGTATGACAGGGGTTCGTACTGAAGCTTTCTTT
>.|TRBJ1-6|TRBV27|.
CASREDSNYNSPLHF
TGTGCCAGCAGAGAAGATTCTAACTATAATTCACCCCTCCACTTT
>once|TRBJ2-1|TRBV4-3|TRBD2
CASSQELAGYNEQFF
TGCGCCAGCAGCCAAGAACTAGCGGGGTACAATGAGCAGTTCTTC
>.|TRBJ1-1|TRBV6-5|.
CASSYNGRQGDEAFF
TGTGCCAGCAGTTATAATGGTCGGCAGGGCGATGAAGCTTTCTTT
>.|TRBJ2-3|TRBV6-1|.
CASSGRQGGTDTQYF
TGTGCCAGCAGTGGCCGACAGGGAGGAACAGATACGCAGTATTTT
>.|TRBJ1-1|TRBV7-9|TRBD1
CASSLRPGQGLQAAFF
TGTGCCAGCAGCCTCCGCCCGGGACAGGGGCTTCAGGCAGCTTTCTTT
>.|TRBJ2-5|TRBV30|.
CAWSDLQETQYF
TGTGCCTGGAGTGATCTTCAAGAGACCCAGTACTTC
>.|TRBJ1-2|TRBV29-1|TRBD1
CSVEKRDRVYGYTF
TGCAGCGTGGAAAAGCGGGACAGGGTCTATGGCTACACCTTC
>.|TRBJ2-2|TRBV7-2|.
CASSRGGAGINTGELFF
TGTGCCAGCAGCAGGGGGGGAGCGGGTATAAACACCGGGGAGCTGTTTTTT
>.|TRBJ1-6|TRBV5-1|.
CASSPRGSPLHF
TGCGCCAGCAGCCCCCGGGGTTCACCCCTCCACTTT
>.|TRBJ2-1|TRBV18|.
CASSPGGTGELQFF
TGTGCCAGCTCACCTGGGGGCACCGGAGAGTTGCAGTTCTTC
>.|TRBJ1-1|TRBV7-2|.
CASSLVGRTEAFF
TGTGCCAGCAGCTTAGTGGGCAGGACTGAAGCTTTCTTT
>.|TRBJ2-5|TRBV28|.
CASLSTSFETQYF
TGTGCCAGCCTATCTACTAGTTTCGAGACCCAGTACTTC
>.|TRBJ2-5|TRBV4-2|.
CASSQHLGAGETQYF
TGTGCCAGCAGCCAACATTTGGGGGCTGGGGAGACCCAGTACTTC
>.|TRBJ2-7|TRBV27|TRBD1
CASSLMAGQGPYEQYF
TGTGCCAGCAGTTTAATGGCGGGACAGGGCCCCTACGAGCAGTACTTC
>.|TRBJ1-2|TRBV7-9|.
CASSLASVSNYGYTF
TGTGCCAGCAGCTTAGCGTCAGTATCTAACTATGGCTACACCTTC
>.|TRBJ1-2|TRBV7-9|TRBD1
CASSRWGQNYGYTF
TGTGCCAGCAGCCGGTGGGGACAGAACTATGGCTACACCTTC
>.|TRBJ2-3|TRBV7-8|.
CASSLALGHSTDTQYF
TGTGCCAGCAGCTTAGCGCTTGGGCATAGCACAGATACGCAGTATTTT
>.|TRBJ2-5|TRBV5-4|TRBD2
CASSLSGGKETQYF
TGTGCCAGCAGCTTAAGCGGGGGGAAAGAGACCCAGTACTTC
>.|TRBJ2-1|TRBV7-2|.
CASSFSHMVDEQFF
TGTGCCAGCAGCTTTTCCCACATGGTGGATGAGCAGTTCTTC
>.|TRBJ2-5|TRBV7-2|.
CASSSILQETQYF
TGTGCCAGCAGCTCCATACTCCAAGAGACCCAGTACTTC
>.|TRBJ1-3|TRBV30|TRBD1
CAWSYRGRGNTIYF
TGTGCCTGGAGTTACAGGGGGCGAGGAAACACCATATATTTT
>.|TRBJ1-4|TRBV27|TRBD1
CASGAPAGGREKLFF
TGTGCCTCAGGGGCGCCGGCAGGGGGTAGGGAAAAACTGTTTTTT
>.|TRBJ1-6|TRBV5-1|TRBD1
CASSLDRGSYNSPLHF
TGCGCCAGCAGCTTGGACAGGGGAAGCTATAATTCACCCCTCCACTTT
>.|TRBJ2-3|TRBV5-1|.
CASSLGASVKTDTQYF
TGCGCCAGCAGCTTGGGGGCTAGCGTCAAAACAGATACGCAGTATTTT
>.|TRBJ2-1|TRBV2|.
CASGGQGTGTRGQFF
TGTGCCAGCGGTGGTCAGGGCACGGGGACTCGGGGGCAGTTCTTC
>.|TRBJ1-1|TRBV4-3|.
CASSQDPGTEAFF
TGCGCCAGCAGCCAAGATCCGGGCACTGAAGCTTTCTTT
>.|TRBJ1-1|TRBV7-2|TRBD1
CASSYQTGDTEAFF
TGTGCCAGCAGTTACCAGACAGGGGACACTGAAGCTTTCTTT
>.|TRBJ2-2|TRBV27|TRBD1
CASSWTGKLPGELFF
TGTGCCAGCAGTTGGACAGGGAAACTCCCCGGGGAGCTGTTTTTT
>.|TRBJ1-2|TRBV29-1|TRBD1
CSVVGTGGNFYGYTF
TGCAGCGTTGTGGGGACAGGGGGGAATTTTTATGGCTACACCTTC
>.|TRBJ2-3|TRBV9|TRBD2
CASSPGTSGSSVF
TGTGCCAGCAGCCCGGGGACTAGCGGGTCCTCTGTTTTT
>.|TRBJ1-1|TRBV5-6|TRBD1
CASSLGPTGRAFF
TGTGCCAGCAGCTTGGGCCCGACAGGGCGAGCTTTCTTT
>.|TRBJ2-7|TRBV7-9|TRBD1
CASSEDRYEQYF
TGTGCCAGCAGCGAGGACAGGTACGAGCAGTACTTC
>.|TRBJ2-3|TRBV6-1|.
CASSDGGLAGDTQYF
TGTGCCAGCAGTGACGGCGGGTTGGCTGGAGATACGCAGTATTTT
>few|TRBJ1-2|TRBV7-9|TRBD1
CASSLEQGATVYGYTF
TGTGCCAGCAGCTTAGAACAGGGGGCAACAGTCTATGGCTACACCTTC
>.|TRBJ1-5|TRBV5-6|.
CASSRGQTNQPQHF
TGTGCCAGCAGCCGGGGACAAACCAATCAGCCCCAGCATTTT
>once|TRBJ1-1|TRBV4-1|TRBD1
CASSRGQGIWSTEAFF
TGCGCCAGCAGTCGAGGACAGGGGATATGGAGCACTGAAGCTTTCTTT
>.|TRBJ1-3|TRBV7-3|TRBD1
CASSLNPGGLGSGNTIYF
TGTGCCAGCAGCTTAAACCCAGGGGGCCTCGGAAGTGGAAACACCATATATTTT
>.|TRBJ1-5|TRBV1|.
CTSSQKPKTGNSNQPQHF
TGCACCAGCAGCCAAAAACCGAAGACAGGGAATAGCAATCAGCCCCAGCATTTT
>.|TRBJ2-1|TRBV7-2|.
CASSLRVEGGFF
TGTGCCAGCAGCTTACGGGTTGAAGGTGGGTTCTTC
>.|TRBJ1-1|TRBV9|TRBD1
CASSVGYDRGPEAFF
TGTGCCAGCAGCGTAGGCTATGACAGGGGGCCTGAAGCTTTCTTT
>.|TRBJ2-5|TRBV30|TRBD2
CAWSRLAGEKTQYF
TGTGCCTGGAGTAGGCTAGCGGGAGAAAAGACCCAGTACTTC
>.|TRBJ2-1|TRBV5-1|.
CASSLDPVSSSYNEQFF
TGCGCCAGCAGCTTGGACCCGGTCTCGAGCTCCTACAATGAGCAGTTCTTC
>.|TRBJ1-2|TRBV12-2|.
CASRSDTHGYTF
TGTGCAAGTCGCTCCGACACGCATGGCTACACCTTC
>.|TRBJ1-1|TRBV10-3|.
CAISRGQRNTEAFF
TGTGCCATCAGTAGAGGACAGCGGAACACTGAAGCTTTCTTT
>.|TRBJ1-2|TRBV9|.
CASSSPPRAHGYTF
TGTGCCAGCAGCTCTCCCCCCAGGGCTCATGGCTACACCTTC
>.|TRBJ2-5|TRBV14|.
CASSPLGETQYF
TGTGCCAGCAGCCCCCTCGGAGAGACCCAGTACTTC
>.|TRBJ2-1|TRBV4-3|.
CASSQDLGGTSYNEQFF
TGCGCCAGCAGCCAAGACCTCGGCGGGACCTCCTACAATGAGCAGTTCTTC
>.|TRBJ2-3|TRBV6-4|TRBD1
CASSDSQGADTQYF
TGTGCCAGCAGTGACTCACAGGGGGCAGATACGCAGTATTTT
>.|TRBJ1-2|TRBV6-5|.
CASSYYRGYTF
TGTGCCAGCAGTTACTATCGTGGCTACACCTTC